These 21 T cell receptor beta chains were sequenced from one sample in a study of T cell responses to AZD1222 COVID-19 vaccine. The repertoire was sequenced with immunoSEQ multiplex PCR; TCRdb's copy has only in-frame clones and lacks some. The sample includes fewer than 130,000 clones, approximately 90% of them seen just once. The source material was peripheral blood, sampled 28 days after the second AZD1222 dose. The receptors shown here come from an adult who received the AZD1222 COVID-19 vaccine.

The CDR3 sequence: CATSRDWGSGQPQHF. The CDR3 nucleotides read TGTGCCACCAGCAGAGATTGGGGTTCGGGGCAGCCCCAGCATTTT. This chain links TRBV15 with TRBJ1-5; D gene ambiguous. The CDR3 contains 15 residues. Trimming removed 0 bases from V and 7 bases from J, with 13 bases in between. The germline CDR1 and CDR2 sequences are LNHNV and YYDKDF (reference sequence).

This chain joins TRBV7-9 and TRBJ2-2; no clear D. Per germline, CDR1 SEHNR and CDR2 FQNEAQ (reference sequence). This CDR3 is built from 14 residues. V lost 8 bases, J lost 6 bases, and 16 bases lay in between. The CDR3 loop reads CASANSTAAGELFF. The CDR3 DNA reads TGTGCCAGCGCCAACTCCACAGCTGCCGGGGAGCTGTTTTTT.

This chain links TRBV4-1 with TRBJ1-1; maybe TRBD1 (6 bases). CDR3 length: 15 amino acids. Germline CDR1 reads MGHRA; CDR2 reads YSYEKL. Deletions cut 3 bases from V and 5 bases from J, with 16 bases between. The CDR3 DNA reads TGCGCCAGCAGCCACCTGATTACAGGGAATACTGAAGCTTTCTTT. Translated, it gives CASSHLITGNTEAFF.

The gene calls are TRBV14 and TRBJ1-1, with D possibly TRBD1 on 5 matching bases. Deletions cut 4 bases from V and 10 bases from J, with 16 bases between. Germline V CDR1 and CDR2: SGHDN, FVKESK. The CDR3 spans 13 residues. The CDR3 DNA follows: TGTGCCAGCAGCCTACAGGAAACAACAACAGCTTTCTTT. Translation: CASSLQETTTAFF.

This clone was recorded once. The V call is TRBV2, the J call TRBJ1-5; 7 nucleotides line up with TRBD1. Germline V gene sequence: CDR1 SNHLY, CDR2 FYNNEI. The length of the CDR3 is 13 residues. With 10 bases clipped from V and 5 bases from J, the junction kept 8 bases outside the gene matches. The DNA of the CDR3 is TGTGCCACCAGAGACAGGGACTATCAGCCCCAGCATTTT. Translation gives CATRDRDYQPQHF.

The chain employs TRBV5-1 and TRBJ2-3, with 7 bases identical to TRBD1. Germline-derived CDR1 and CDR2 are SGHRS and YFSETQ. The CDR3 sequence is 15 residues long. Trimming took 4 bases from V and 2 from J; bases not matched to a gene: 7. As DNA, the CDR3 is TGCGCCAGCAGCCGATTGACAGGGTTCACAGATACGCAGTATTTT. Its translation is CASSRLTGFTDTQYF.

This chain joins TRBV7-9 and TRBJ2-3, with 9 nucleotides matching TRBD1. With 5 bases clipped from V and 4 bases from J, the junction kept 7 bases outside the gene matches. The length of the CDR3 is 15 residues. The germline gives CDR1 SEHNR, CDR2 FQNEAQ (reference sequence). The chain's CDR3 is CASSPGTGWPDTQYF. The DNA of the CDR3 is TGTGCCAGCAGCCCCGGGACAGGGTGGCCAGATACGCAGTATTTT.

The chain recombines TRBV30 with TRBJ1-1; D perhaps matches TRBD1 (6 bases). Trimming pared 2 bases from V and 0 bases from J, leaving 13 bases between. The CDR3 runs to 15 residues. Germline V gives CDR1 GTSNPN, CDR2 SVGIG (reference sequence). As DNA, the CDR3 is TGTGCCTGGAGTCAACAGGGAGGGTTGAACACTGAAGCTTTCTTT. It specifies CAWSQQGGLNTEAFF.

The V call is TRBV29-1, the J call TRBJ2-1; 13 bases are a match to TRBD2. The CDR3 sequence is 15 residues long. Germline lookup yields CDR1 SQVTM and CDR2 ANQGSEA. The J segment lost 6 bases and the V segment lost 7 bases, leaving 9 bases of the junction unmatched. CDR3 sequence reads: CSGRLAGGFSNEQFF. In DNA form, the CDR3 reads TGCAGCGGCCGACTAGCGGGAGGCTTTAGCAATGAGCAGTTCTTC.

The chain links TRBV5-6 to TRBJ1-2, with TRBD1 identical over 10 bases. The germline V gene has CDR1 SGHDT and CDR2 YYEEEE. The CDR3 has 15 residues. J gave up 2 bases and V 4 bases, and 5 bases lay outside the gene matches. CDR3 DNA: TGTGCCAGCAGCGGCCCGGGACAGGGGAACTATGGCTACACCTTC. Its translation: CASSGPGQGNYGYTF. The full variable domain, its missing parts supplied by reference TRBV5-6 and TRBJ1-2, is DAGVTQSPTHLIKTRGQQVTLRCSPKSGHDTVSWYQQALGQGPQFIFQYYEEEERQRGNFPDRFSGHQFPNYSSELNVNALLLGDSALYLCASSGPGQGNYGYTFGSGTRLTVV.

J is TRBJ1-6 and V is TRBV28; 7 bases are a match to TRBD1. Germline loops: CDR1 MDHEN, CDR2 SYDVKM. There are 13 residues in the CDR3. The V segment lost 3 bases and the J segment 7 bases; nucleotides outside the gene matches: 0. CDR3 nucleotides: TGTGCCAGCAGTTTGACAGGGAATTCACCCCTCCACTTT. Amino acid sequence: CASSLTGNSPLHF.

The rearrangement joins TRBV11-1 to TRBJ2-7; no reliable D call. Trimming left V 5 bases short and J 6 bases short, with 14 bases between. Germline V gene sequence: CDR1 SGHAT, CDR2 FQDESV (reference sequence). The CDR3 runs 13 residues. This CDR3 reads CASSQNPASEQYF. CDR3 nucleotides: TGTGCCAGCAGCCAAAACCCTGCTTCCGAGCAGTACTTC.

Only one count was recorded for this clone. This chain connects TRBV4-1 to TRBJ1-1; 8 bases match TRBD1. The V gene's germline CDR1 is MGHRA and CDR2 YSYEKL. The CDR3 extends over 15 amino acids. V trimming: 0 bases; J trimming: 4 bases; junction bases outside the gene matches: 4. The CDR3: CASSQDRGLVTEAFF. For the CDR3, the DNA is TGCGCCAGCAGCCAAGACAGGGGGCTGGTCACTGAAGCTTTCTTT.

The chain carries TRBV5-1 and TRBJ2-1; 11 bases match TRBD2. Losses at the gene ends were 2 bases for V and 5 bases for J; bases not matched to a gene: 6. The length of the CDR3 is 16 residues. Per germline, CDR1 SGHRS and CDR2 YFSETQ. In DNA, the CDR3 is TGCGCCAGCAGCTTCGGCCTAGCGGGAGGAAACAATGAGCAGTTCTTC. It translates to CASSFGLAGGNNEQFF. Supplemented by reference TRBV5-1 and TRBJ2-1, the full variable domain reads KAGVTQTPRYLIKTRGQQVTLSCSPISGHRSVSWYQQTPGQGLQFLFEYFSETQRNKGNFPGRFSGRQFSNSRSEMNVSTLELGDSALYLCASSFGLAGGNNEQFFGPGTRLTVL.

This clone was detected many times. The J gene is TRBJ1-1, the V gene TRBV5-1; 7 bases line up with TRBD1. The CDR3 is made up of 14 amino acids. V shed 0 bases and J 12 bases; nucleotides not matched to a gene: 11. Germline CDR1 reads SGHRS; CDR2 reads YFSETQ. CDR3 nucleotide sequence: TGCGCCAGCAGCTTGGGACAGGGCCTCGGACCTACTTTCTTT. Its translation is CASSLGQGLGPTFF.

V usage is TRBV28 and J usage is TRBJ1-4, with D uncertain. Trimming took 3 bases from V and 8 from J, leaving 13 bases between them. This CDR3 region has 14 residues. CDR1 is MDHEN and CDR2 is SYDVKM in the germline V gene. CDR3 DNA: TGTGCCAGCAGTTTCTTCGCGGGTGAGGAAAAACTGTTTTTT. Translating it yields CASSFFAGEEKLFF.

The V gene is TRBV12-3 or TRBV12-4, the J gene TRBJ1-1; D is undetermined. CDR3 length equals 13 residues. Trimming removed 6 bases at V and 0 bases at J, with 8 bases between. This CDR3 reads CASSLKMNTEAFF. The CDR3 DNA follows: TGTGCCAGCAGCCTAAAGATGAACACTGAAGCTTTCTTT.

The rearrangement uses TRBV19 and TRBJ1-5, with 9 bases identical to TRBD1. Germline V gives CDR1 LNHDA, CDR2 SQIVND (reference sequence). With V trimmed by 3 bases and J by 4 bases, 7 bases remained unmatched. This CDR3 region has 16 residues. The CDR3, as DNA: TGTGCCAGTAGTATGCTCCTGGACAGGGGAAATCAGCCCCAGCATTTT. This sequence encodes CASSMLLDRGNQPQHF. The full variable domain, its missing parts supplied by reference TRBV19 and TRBJ1-5, is DGGITQSPKYLFRKEGQNVTLSCEQNLNHDAMYWYRQDPGQGLRLIYYSQIVNDFQKGDIAEGYSVSREKKESFPLTVTSAQKNPTAFYLCASSMLLDRGNQPQHFGDGTRLSIL.

The chain is built from TRBV14 and TRBJ1-2, with D uncertain. V was clipped by 1 base and J by 1 base, with 13 bases between them. Germline V gene lookup returns CDR1 SGHDN and CDR2 FVKESK. The CDR3 is 16 residues long. The CDR3: CASSQGARIFNYGYTF. The CDR3 DNA follows: TGTGCCAGCAGCCAAGGGGCCAGGATTTTTAACTATGGCTACACCTTC.

The V call is TRBV9, the J call TRBJ2-1; a possible D gene is TRBD2 (5 bases). Between the trimmed V and J ends, which lost 4 bases and 6 bases, there was a span of 11 bases. Germline values: CDR1 SGDLS, CDR2 YYNGEE. The CDR3 sequence is 13 residues long. The CDR3 coding sequence is TGTGCCAGCAGCTCCCGGACTGTCAATGAGCAGTTCTTC. Amino acids: CASSSRTVNEQFF. Variable domain in full (rest from reference TRBV9 and TRBJ2-1): DSGVTQTPKHLITATGQRVTLRCSPRSGDLSVYWYQQSLDQGLQFLIQYYNGEERAKGNILERFSAQQFPDLHSELNLSSLELGDSALYFCASSSRTVNEQFFGPGTRLTVL.

J is TRBJ1-2 and V is TRBV29-1; a weak D match, TRBD1 (5 bases). V was trimmed by 4 bases and J by 4 bases, leaving 13 bases between them. The CDR3 extends over 13 amino acids. Looked up from germline, CDR1 is SQVTM and CDR2 is ANQGSEA. The CDR3 coding sequence is TGCAGCGTTGCACAGGCCGAAGTCTATGGCTACACCTTC. It yields the protein CSVAQAEVYGYTF.